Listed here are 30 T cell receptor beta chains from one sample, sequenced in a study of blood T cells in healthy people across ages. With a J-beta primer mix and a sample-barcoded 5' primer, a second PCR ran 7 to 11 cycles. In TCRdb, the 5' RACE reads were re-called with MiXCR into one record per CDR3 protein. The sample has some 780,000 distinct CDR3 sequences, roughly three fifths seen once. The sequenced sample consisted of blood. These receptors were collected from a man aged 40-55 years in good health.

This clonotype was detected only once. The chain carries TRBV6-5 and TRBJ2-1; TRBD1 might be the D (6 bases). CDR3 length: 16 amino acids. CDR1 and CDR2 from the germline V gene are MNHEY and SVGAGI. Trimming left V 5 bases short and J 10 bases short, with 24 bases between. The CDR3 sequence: CASSNQGTPELVEQFF. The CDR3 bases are TGTGCCAGCAGTAACCAGGGGACACCTGAGTTGGTGGAGCAGTTCTTC.

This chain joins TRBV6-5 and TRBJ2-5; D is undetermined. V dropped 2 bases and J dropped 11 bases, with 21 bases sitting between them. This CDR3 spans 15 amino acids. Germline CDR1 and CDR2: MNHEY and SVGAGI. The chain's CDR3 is CASSYTGPIDNEQYF. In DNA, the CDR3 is TGTGCCAGCAGTTACACGGGCCCCATCGACAATGAGCAGTACTTC.

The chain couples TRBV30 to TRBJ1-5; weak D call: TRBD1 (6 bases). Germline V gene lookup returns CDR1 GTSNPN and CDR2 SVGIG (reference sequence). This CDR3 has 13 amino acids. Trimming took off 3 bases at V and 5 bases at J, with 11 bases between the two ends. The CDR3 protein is CAWRAGADQPQHF. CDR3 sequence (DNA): TGTGCCTGGAGGGCGGGGGCGGATCAGCCCCAGCATTTT.

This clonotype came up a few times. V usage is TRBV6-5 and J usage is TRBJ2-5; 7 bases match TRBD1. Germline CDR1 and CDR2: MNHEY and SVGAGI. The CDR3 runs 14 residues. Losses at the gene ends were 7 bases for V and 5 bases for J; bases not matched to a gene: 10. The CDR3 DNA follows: TGTGCCAGCACCTTCTCGCGAGGGGGCGAGACCCAGTACTTC. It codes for CASTFSRGGETQYF.

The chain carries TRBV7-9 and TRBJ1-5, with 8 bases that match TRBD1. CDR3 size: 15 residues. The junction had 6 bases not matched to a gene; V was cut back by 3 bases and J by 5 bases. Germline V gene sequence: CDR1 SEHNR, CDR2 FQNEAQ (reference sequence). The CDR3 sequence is CASSLDRESYQPQHF. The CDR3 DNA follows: TGTGCCAGCAGCTTGGACAGGGAATCCTATCAGCCCCAGCATTTT.

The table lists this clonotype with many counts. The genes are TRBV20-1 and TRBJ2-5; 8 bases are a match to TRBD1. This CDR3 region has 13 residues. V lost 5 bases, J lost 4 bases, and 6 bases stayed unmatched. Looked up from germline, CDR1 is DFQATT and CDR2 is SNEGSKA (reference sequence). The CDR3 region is CSAGRQGLETQYF. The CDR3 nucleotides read TGCAGTGCTGGAAGACAGGGGCTAGAGACCCAGTACTTC.

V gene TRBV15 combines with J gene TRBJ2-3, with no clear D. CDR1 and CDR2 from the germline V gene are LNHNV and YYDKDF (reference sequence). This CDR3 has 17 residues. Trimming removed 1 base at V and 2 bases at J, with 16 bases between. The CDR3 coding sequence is TGTGCCACCAGCAGAGTTCGCCAACTAACTAACACAGATACGCAGTATTTT. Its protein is CATSRVRQLTNTDTQYF.

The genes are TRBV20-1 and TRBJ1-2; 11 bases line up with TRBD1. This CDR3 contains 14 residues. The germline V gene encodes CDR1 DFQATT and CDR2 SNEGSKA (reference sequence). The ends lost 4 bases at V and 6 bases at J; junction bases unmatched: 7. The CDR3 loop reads CSAKPGQGVHGYTF. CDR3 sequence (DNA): TGCAGTGCTAAACCGGGACAGGGGGTCCATGGCTACACCTTC.

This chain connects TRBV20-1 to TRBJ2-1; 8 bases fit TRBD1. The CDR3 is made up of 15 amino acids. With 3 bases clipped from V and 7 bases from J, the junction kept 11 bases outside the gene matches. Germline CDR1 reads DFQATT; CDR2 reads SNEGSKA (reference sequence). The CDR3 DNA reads TGCAGTGCTAGGAGTCTTAGGACAGGGCAAAATGAGCAGTTCTTC. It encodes CSARSLRTGQNEQFF.

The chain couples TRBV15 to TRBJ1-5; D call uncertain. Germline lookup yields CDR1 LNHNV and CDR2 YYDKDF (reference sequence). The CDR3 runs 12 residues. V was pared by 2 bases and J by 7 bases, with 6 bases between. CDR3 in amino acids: CATSRLDQPQHF. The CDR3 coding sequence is TGTGCCACCAGCAGACTAGACCAGCCCCAGCATTTT.

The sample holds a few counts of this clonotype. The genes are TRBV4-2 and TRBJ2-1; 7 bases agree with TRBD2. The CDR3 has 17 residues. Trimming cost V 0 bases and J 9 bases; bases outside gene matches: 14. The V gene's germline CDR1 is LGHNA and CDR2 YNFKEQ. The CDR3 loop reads CASSQDGAGQGLGEQFF. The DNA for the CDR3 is TGTGCCAGCAGCCAAGATGGAGCGGGGCAAGGGTTGGGTGAGCAGTTCTTC.

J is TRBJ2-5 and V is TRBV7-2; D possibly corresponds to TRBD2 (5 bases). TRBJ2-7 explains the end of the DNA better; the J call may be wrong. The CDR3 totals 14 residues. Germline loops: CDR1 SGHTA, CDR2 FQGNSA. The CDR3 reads CASSLVGNPYEQYF. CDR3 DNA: TGTGCCAGCAGCTTAGTCGGGAATCCTTACGAGCAGTACTTC.

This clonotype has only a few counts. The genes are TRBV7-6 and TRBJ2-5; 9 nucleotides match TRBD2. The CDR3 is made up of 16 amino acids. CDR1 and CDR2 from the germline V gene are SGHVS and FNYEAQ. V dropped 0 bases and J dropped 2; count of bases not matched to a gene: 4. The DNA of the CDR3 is TGTGCCAGCAGCTTAGCGACTAGCGGCCTTCAAGAGACCCAGTACTTC. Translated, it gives CASSLATSGLQETQYF.

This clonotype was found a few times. CDR3: CSVTPSNNEQFF. The CDR3 DNA sequence: TGCAGCGTTACTCCTTCGAACAATGAGCAGTTCTTC. This chain uses TRBV29-1 with TRBJ2-1; the D is unclear. This CDR3 has 12 residues. The V gene's germline CDR1 is SQVTM and CDR2 ANQGSEA. Trimming pared 5 bases from V and 5 bases from J, leaving 10 bases between.

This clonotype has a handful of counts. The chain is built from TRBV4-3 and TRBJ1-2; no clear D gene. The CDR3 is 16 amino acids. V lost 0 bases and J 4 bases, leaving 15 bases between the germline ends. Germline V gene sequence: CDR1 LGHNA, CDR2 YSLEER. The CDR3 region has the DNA TGCGCCAGCAGCCAAGAGGGGTTGGCTCGGAGCTATGGCTACACCTTC. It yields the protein CASSQEGLARSYGYTF.

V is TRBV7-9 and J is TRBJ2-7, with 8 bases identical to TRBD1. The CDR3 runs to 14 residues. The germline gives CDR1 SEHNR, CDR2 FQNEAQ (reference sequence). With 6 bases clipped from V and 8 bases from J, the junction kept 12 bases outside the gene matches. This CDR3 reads CASRTGQGWGKQYF. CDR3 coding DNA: TGTGCCAGCAGGACCGGACAGGGTTGGGGCAAGCAGTACTTC.

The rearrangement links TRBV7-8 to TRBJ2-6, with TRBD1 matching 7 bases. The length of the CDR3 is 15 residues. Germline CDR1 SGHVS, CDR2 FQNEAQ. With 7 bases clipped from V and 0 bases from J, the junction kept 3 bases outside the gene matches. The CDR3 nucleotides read TGTGCCAGCACACAGGGGATCTCTGGGGCCAACGTCCTGACTTTC. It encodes CASTQGISGANVLTF.

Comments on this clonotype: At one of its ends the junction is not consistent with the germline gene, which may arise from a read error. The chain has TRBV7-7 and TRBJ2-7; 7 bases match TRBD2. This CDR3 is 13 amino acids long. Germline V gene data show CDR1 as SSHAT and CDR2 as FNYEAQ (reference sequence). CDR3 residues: CASSLAERYEQYF. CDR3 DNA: TGTGCTAGCAGCCTAGCGGAGCGCTACGAGCAGTACTTC.

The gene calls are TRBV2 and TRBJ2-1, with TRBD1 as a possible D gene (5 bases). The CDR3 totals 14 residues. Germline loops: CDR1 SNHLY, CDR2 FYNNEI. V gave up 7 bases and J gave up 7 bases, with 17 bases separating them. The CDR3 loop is CASNRYSSPNEQFF. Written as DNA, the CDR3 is TGTGCCAGCAACAGGTATTCTTCGCCAAATGAGCAGTTCTTC.

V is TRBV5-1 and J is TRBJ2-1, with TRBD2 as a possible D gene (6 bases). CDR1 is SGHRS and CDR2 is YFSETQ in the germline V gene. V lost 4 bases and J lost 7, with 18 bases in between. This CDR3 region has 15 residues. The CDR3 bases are TGCGCCAGCAGCCTGGCGGTAGCGGAGCTTAATGAGCAGTTCTTC. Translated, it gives CASSLAVAELNEQFF.

The CDR3 region has the DNA TGTGCCAGCAGCTTAACTCAACCCTACGAGCAGTACTTC. This encodes CASSLTQPYEQYF. V usage is TRBV7-8 and J usage is TRBJ2-7, with D unclear. This CDR3 spans 13 amino acids. The V and J ends lost 2 bases and 2 bases respectively, with 7 bases between them. From germline, CDR1 is SGHVS and CDR2 FQNEAQ.

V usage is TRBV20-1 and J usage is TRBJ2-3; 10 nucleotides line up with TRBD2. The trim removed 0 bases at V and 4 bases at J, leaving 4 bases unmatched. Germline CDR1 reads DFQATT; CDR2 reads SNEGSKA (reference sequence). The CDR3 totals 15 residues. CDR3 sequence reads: CSARDASGRADTQYF. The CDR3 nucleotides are TGCAGTGCTAGAGATGCTAGCGGGAGAGCAGATACGCAGTATTTT.

The CDR3 loop reads CASSEWDSSVYGYTF. CDR3 bases: TGTGCCAGCAGTGAATGGGACAGTTCGGTCTATGGCTACACCTTC. J is TRBJ1-2 and V is TRBV6-1, with 7 nucleotides matching TRBD1. Germline lookup yields CDR1 MNHNS and CDR2 SASEGT. V shed 2 bases, J shed 4 bases, and the junction held 7 bases outside the gene matches. CDR3 size: 15 residues.

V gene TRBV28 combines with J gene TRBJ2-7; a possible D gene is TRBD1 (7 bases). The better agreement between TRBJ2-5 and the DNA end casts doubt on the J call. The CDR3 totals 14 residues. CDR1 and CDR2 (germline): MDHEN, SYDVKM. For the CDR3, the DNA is TGTGCCAGCAGTTACGGACAGGCGGGGGAGACCCAGTACTTC. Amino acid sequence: CASSYGQAGETQYF.

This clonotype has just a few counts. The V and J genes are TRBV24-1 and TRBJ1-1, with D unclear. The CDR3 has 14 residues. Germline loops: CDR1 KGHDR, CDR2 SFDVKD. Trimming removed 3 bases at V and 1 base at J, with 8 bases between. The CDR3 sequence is CATSDHAENTEAFF. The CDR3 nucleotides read TGTGCCACCAGTGATCACGCAGAGAACACTGAAGCTTTCTTT.

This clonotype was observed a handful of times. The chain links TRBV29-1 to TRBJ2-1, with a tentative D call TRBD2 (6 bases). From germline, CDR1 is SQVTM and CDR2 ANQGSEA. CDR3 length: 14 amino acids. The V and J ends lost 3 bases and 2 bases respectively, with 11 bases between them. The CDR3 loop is CSVDPASAYNEQFF. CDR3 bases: TGCAGCGTTGATCCCGCTAGCGCCTACAATGAGCAGTTCTTC.

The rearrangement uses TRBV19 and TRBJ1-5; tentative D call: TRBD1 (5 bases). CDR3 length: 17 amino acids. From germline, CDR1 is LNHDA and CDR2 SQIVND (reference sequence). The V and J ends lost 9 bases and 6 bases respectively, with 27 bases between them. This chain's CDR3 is CARNPTAVGRAFQPQHF. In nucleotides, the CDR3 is TGTGCCAGGAACCCGACAGCGGTAGGCAGGGCATTTCAGCCCCAGCATTTT.

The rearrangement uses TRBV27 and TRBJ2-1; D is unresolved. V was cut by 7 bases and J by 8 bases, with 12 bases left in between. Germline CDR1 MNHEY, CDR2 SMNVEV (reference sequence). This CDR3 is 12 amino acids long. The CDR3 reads CASKRAGDEQFF. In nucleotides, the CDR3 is TGTGCCAGCAAAAGGGCTGGGGATGAGCAGTTCTTC.

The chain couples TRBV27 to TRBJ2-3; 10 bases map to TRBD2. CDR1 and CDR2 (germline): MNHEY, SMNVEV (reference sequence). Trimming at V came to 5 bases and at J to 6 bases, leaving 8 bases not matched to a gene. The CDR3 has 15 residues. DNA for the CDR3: TGTGCCAGCAGTCCGACAGCGGGGGGGCCCGATACGCAGTATTTT. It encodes CASSPTAGGPDTQYF.

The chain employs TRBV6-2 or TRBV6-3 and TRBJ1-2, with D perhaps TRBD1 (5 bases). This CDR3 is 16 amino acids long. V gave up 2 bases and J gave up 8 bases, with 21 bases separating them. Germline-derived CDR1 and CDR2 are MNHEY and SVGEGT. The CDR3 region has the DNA TGTGCCAGCAGTTACGCGGGGGAGAGTCTGTCGGACGGCTACACCTTC. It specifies CASSYAGESLSDGYTF.